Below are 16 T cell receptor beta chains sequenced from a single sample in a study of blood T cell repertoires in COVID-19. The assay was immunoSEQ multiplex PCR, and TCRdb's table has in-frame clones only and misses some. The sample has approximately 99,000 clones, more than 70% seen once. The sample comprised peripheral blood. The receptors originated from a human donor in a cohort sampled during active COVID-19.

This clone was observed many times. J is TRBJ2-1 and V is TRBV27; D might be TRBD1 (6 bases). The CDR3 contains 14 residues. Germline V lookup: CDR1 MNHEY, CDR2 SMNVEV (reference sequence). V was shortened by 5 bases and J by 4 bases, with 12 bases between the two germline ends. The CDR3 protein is CASSPRQVYNEQFF. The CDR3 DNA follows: TGTGCCAGCAGTCCCCGACAGGTATACAATGAGCAGTTCTTC.

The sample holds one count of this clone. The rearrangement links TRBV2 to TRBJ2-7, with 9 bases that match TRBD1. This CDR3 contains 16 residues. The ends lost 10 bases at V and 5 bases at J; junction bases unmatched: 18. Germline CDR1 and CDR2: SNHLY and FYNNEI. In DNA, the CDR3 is TGTGCCACCAAGGACTGGGGACAGGGCAATGCCCACGAGCAGTACTTC. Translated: CATKDWGQGNAHEQYF.

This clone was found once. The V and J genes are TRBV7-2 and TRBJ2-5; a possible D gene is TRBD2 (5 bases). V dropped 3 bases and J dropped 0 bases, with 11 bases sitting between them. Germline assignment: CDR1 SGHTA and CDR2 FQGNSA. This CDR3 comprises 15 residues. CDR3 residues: CASSFKSGYQETQYF. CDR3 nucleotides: TGTGCCAGCAGCTTTAAAAGCGGTTACCAAGAGACCCAGTACTTC.

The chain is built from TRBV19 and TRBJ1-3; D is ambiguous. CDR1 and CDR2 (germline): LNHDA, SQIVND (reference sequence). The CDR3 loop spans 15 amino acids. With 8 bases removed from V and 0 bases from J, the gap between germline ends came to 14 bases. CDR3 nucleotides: TGTGCCAGTCCGGGGTTTGGGCCCTCTGGAAACACCATATATTTT. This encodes CASPGFGPSGNTIYF.

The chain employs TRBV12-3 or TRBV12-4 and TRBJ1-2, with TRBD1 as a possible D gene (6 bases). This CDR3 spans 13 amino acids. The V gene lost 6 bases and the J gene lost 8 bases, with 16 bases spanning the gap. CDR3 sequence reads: CASRNRALSGYTF. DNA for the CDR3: TGTGCCAGCAGAAACAGGGCTCTCAGCGGCTACACCTTC.

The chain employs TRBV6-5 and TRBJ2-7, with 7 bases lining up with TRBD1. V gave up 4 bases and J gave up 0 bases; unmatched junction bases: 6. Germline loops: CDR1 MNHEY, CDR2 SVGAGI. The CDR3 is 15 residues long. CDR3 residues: CASSLDRVSSYEQYF. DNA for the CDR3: TGTGCCAGCAGTTTAGACAGGGTCTCCTCCTACGAGCAGTACTTC.

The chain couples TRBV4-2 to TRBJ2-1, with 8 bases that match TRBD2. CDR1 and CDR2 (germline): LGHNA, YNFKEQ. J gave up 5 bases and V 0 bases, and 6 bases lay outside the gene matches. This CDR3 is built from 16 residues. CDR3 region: CASSQDSGGLHNEQFF. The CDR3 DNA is TGTGCCAGCAGCCAAGATTCGGGGGGGCTTCACAATGAGCAGTTCTTC.

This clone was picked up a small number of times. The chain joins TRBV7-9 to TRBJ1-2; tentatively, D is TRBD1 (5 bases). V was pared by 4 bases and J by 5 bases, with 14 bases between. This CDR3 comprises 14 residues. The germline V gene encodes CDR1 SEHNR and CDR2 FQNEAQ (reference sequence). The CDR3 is CASSSSSSGYGYTF. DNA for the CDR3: TGTGCCAGCAGCTCGTCTTCTTCAGGGTATGGCTACACCTTC.

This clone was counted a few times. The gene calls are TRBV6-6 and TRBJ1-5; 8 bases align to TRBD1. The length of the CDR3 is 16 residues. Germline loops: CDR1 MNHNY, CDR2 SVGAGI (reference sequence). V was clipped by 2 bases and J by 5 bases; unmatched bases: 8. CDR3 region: CASSYPPGQGDQPQHF. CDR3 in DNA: TGTGCCAGCAGTTACCCGCCAGGACAGGGTGATCAGCCCCAGCATTTT.

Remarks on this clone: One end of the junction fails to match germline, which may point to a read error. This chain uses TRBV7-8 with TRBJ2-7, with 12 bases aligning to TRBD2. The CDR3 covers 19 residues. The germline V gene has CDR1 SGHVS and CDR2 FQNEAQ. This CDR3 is CASKLSSASSGRASSEQYF. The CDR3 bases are TGTGCCAGCAAGCTTAGCTCGGCGTCTAGCGGGAGGGCCTCCTCCGAGCAGTACTTC.

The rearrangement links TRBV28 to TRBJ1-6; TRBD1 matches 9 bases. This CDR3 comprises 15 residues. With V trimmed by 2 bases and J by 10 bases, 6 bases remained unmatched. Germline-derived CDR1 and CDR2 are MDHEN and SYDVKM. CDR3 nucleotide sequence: TGTGCCAGCAGTTTAGGGACAGGGAGAGGATCACCCCTCCACTTT. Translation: CASSLGTGRGSPLHF.

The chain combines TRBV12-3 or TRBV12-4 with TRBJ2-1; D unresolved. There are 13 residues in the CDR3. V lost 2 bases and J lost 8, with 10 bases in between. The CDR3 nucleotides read TGTGCCAGCAGTTTATTCCCAGTCGATGAGCAGTTCTTC. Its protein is CASSLFPVDEQFF.

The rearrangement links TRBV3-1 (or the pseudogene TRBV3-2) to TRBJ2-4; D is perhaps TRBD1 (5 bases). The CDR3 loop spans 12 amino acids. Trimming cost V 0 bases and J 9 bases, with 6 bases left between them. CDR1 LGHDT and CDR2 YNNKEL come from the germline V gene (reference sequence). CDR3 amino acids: CASSQDRGIQYF. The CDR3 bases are TGTGCCAGCAGCCAAGATAGGGGCATTCAGTACTTC.

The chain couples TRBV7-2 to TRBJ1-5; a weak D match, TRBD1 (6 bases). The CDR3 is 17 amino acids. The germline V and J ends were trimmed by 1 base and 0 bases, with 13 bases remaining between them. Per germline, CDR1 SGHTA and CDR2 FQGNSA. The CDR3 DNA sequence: TGTGCCAGCAGCTTAGTAGGGGGGGCCCATAGCAATCAGCCCCAGCATTTT. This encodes CASSLVGGAHSNQPQHF.

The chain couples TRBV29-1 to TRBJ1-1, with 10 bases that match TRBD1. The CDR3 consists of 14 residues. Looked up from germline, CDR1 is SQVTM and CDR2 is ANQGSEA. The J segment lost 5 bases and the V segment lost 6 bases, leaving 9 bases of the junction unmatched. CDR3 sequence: CSVQEGGQGTEAFF. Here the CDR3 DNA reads TGCAGCGTACAGGAAGGGGGACAGGGGACTGAAGCTTTCTTT.

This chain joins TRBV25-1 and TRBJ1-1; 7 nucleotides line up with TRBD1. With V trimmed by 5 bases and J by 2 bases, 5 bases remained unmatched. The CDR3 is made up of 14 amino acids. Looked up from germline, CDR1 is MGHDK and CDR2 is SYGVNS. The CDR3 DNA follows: TGTGCCAGCAGTCGGGAAGGGGGCAACACTGAAGCTTTCTTT. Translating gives CASSREGGNTEAFF.